The T cell receptor beta chain under discussion was sequenced for a study of vaccination and CD4 T cells after COVID-19. In regard to this clonotype: Its antigen is as yet unknown.

Treatment described: roughly nine-day PBMC culture with coronavirus spike peptide pools or control peptides (ViraFEST assay). Cell culture was performed with around 2 million PBMCs per well in the presence of approximately 10 IU/ml IL-2 and roughly 9.7 ug/ml peptide pools. Culture proceeded for about ten days, and CD4+ T cells were then isolated by negative selection. Germline V gene sequence: CDR1 LNHDA, CDR2 SQIVND (reference sequence). This CDR3 region has 15 residues. V gave up 5 bases and J gave up 0 bases, with 13 bases separating them. The Oncomine TCR Beta short-read assay was applied to DNA of cultured CD4+ T cells. Genomic DNA was drawn out of CD4+ T cells grown in culture. From the PCR reads, TCRdb called clonotypes with MiXCR, one entry per CDR3 protein. Here the sample spans 14,000 to 15,000 distinct CDR3 sequences, 52% being singletons.

The chain recombines TRBV19 with TRBJ1-2; D remains ambiguous. The clonotype originates from a human donor who had recovered from COVID-19. Sequenced: CD4+ T cells from blood, cultured in vitro. This CDR3 reads CASSVGVTTNYGYTF. The CDR3 DNA follows: TGTGCCAGTAGTGTCGGGGTTACGACTAACTATGGCTACACCTTC.